This T cell receptor (beta chain) was observed in a study of T cell responses to AZD1222 COVID-19 vaccine. V was pared by 0 bases and J by 4 bases, with 17 bases between. This CDR3 is 18 amino acids long. Germline V lookup: CDR1 SGDLS, CDR2 YYNGEE. As concerns this clone: Its antigen is not known.

Measured with immunoSEQ multiplex PCR; TCRdb has only the in-frame clones, and not every one. The sample consists of tens of thousands of clones, roughly 90% of them appearing once. Whole-study findings and limits: Clonal diversity may have been underestimated, and the donors were mostly white British, with more females than males. Nearly half of unique spike-specific TCRs reportedly avoided B.1.351 and B.1.1.7 mutated regions. There were repertoire samples only from the period after the peak T cell response. CD4 TCRs associated with vaccination spanned spike, dominating at 160-218 and 743-854.

The gene calls are TRBV9 and TRBJ2-6; weak D call: TRBD1 (5 bases). Sequenced here: peripheral blood, sampled on day 0 of MenACWY control vaccination. The sequence came from an adult in good health. The CDR3: CASSVVDRPDVGANVLTF. CDR3 sequence (DNA): TGTGCCAGCAGCGTAGTCGACAGACCTGATGTGGGGGCCAACGTCCTGACTTTC.